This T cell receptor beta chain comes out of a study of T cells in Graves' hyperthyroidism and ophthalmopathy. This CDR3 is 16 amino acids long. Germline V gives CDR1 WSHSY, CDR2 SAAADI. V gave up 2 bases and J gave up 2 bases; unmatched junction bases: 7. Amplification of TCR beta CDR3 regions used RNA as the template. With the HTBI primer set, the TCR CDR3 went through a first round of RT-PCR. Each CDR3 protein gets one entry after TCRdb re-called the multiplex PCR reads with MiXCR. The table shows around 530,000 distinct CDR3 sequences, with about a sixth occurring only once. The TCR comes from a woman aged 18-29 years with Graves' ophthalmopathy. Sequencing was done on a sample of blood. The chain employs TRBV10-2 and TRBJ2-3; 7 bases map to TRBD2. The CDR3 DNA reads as TGCGCCAGCAGTGAGGGATCTAGCGGATACACAGATACGCAGTATTTT. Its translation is CASSEGSSGYTDTQYF.